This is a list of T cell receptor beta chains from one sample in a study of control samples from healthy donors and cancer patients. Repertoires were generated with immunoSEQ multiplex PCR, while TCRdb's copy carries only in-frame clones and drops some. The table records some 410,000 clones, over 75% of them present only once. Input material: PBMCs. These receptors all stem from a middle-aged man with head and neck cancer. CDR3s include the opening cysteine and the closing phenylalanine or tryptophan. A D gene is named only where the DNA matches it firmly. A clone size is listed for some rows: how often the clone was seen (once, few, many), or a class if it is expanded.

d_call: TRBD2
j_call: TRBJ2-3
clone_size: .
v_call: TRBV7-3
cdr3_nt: TGTGCCAGCAGCCCCCATGGGGGGGGGAGTAGCACAGATACGCAGTATTTT
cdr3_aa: CASSPHGGGSSTDTQYF

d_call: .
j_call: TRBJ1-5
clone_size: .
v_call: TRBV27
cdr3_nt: TGTGCCAGCAGTTTACTGGGGGGCAATCAGCCCCAGCATTTT
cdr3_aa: CASSLLGGNQPQHF

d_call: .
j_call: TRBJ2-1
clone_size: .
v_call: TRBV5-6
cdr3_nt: TGTGCCAGCAGCTTAGGTCCCTTAATCTCCTACAATGAGCAGTTCTTC
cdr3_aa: CASSLGPLISYNEQFF

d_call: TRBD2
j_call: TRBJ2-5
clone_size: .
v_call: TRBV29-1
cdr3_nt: TGCAGCGTTGGTGCGGGAGGGCCTTCGGAGACCCAGTACTTC
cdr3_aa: CSVGAGGPSETQYF

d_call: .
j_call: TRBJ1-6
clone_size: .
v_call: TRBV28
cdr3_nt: TGTGCCAGCAGTTTGTGGGGCCACGATTCACCCCTCCACTTT
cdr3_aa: CASSLWGHDSPLHF

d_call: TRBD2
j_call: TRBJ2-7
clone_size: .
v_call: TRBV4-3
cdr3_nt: TGCGCCAGCAGCCTGTGGACTAGCGGGGGGAACTACGAGCAGTACTTC
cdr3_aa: CASSLWTSGGNYEQYF

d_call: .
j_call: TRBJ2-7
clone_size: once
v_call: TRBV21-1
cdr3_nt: TGTGCCAGCAGCACACGACAGGCTACCTTTTACGAGCAGTACTTC
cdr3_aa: CASSTRQATFYEQYF

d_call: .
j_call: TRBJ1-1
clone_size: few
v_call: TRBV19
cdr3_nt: TGTGCCAGTACGACCCCCAAGGCGGCGGCTGAAGCTTTCTTT
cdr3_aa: CASTTPKAAAEAFF

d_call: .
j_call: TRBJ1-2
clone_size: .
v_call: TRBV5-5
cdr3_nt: TGTGCCAGCAGCCGACCGGGACCCCTACCAGCTAACTATGGCTACACCTTC
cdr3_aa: CASSRPGPLPANYGYTF

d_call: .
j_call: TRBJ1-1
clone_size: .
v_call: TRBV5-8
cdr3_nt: TGTGCCAGCGGGCGCTATGAAGCTTTCTTT
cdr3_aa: CASGRYEAFF

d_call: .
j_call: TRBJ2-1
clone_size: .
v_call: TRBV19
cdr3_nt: TGTGCCAGTGGACACCGGGCCGTCCCTTCCTACGATGAGCAGTTCTTC
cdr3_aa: CASGHRAVPSYDEQFF

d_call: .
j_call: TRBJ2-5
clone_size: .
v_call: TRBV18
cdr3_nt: TGTGCCAGCTCACCGGCCTGGGAGACCCAGTACTTC
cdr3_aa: CASSPAWETQYF

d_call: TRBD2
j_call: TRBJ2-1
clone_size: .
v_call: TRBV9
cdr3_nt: TGTGCCAGCCACGGACGTAGCGGGGGAGGGAATGAGCAGTTCTTC
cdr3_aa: CASHGRSGGGNEQFF

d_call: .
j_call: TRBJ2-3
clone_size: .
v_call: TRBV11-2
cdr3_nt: TGTGCCAGCAGCTTAGTTGGACGCACAGATACGCAGTATTTT
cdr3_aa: CASSLVGRTDTQYF

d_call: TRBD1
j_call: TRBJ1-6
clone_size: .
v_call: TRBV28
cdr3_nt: TGTGCCAGCAGGGACGACAGGGGGCAAAATTCACCCCTCCACTTT
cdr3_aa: CASRDDRGQNSPLHF

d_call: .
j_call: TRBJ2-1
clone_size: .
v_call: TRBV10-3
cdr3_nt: TGTGCCATCGGAAGCAGTTACAATGAGCAGTTCTTC
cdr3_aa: CAIGSSYNEQFF

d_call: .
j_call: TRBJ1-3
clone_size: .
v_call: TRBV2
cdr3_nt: TGTGCCAGCAGTGAGGGGTCCTCTGGAAACACCATATATTTT
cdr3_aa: CASSEGSSGNTIYF

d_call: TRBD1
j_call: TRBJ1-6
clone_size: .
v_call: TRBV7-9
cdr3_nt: TGTGCCAGCAGCTTAGCGTTCTCCGGGACAGTTAATTCACCCCTCCACTTT
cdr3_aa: CASSLAFSGTVNSPLHF

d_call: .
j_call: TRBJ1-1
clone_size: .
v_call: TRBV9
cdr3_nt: TGTGCCAGCAGCGTTGCAGGAGGAGGGGGAAACACTGAAGCTTTCTTT
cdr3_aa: CASSVAGGGGNTEAFF

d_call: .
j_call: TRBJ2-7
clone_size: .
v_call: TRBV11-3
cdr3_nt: TGTGCCAGCAGCCGCCCCCTGGAGCAGTACTTC
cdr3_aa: CASSRPLEQYF

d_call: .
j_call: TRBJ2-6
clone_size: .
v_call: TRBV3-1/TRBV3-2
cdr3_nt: TGTGCCAGCAGCCAAATCCCTCGGGGGTCTGGGGCCAACGTCCTGACTTTC
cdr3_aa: CASSQIPRGSGANVLTF

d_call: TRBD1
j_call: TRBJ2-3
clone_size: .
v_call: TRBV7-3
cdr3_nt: TGTGCCAGCAGGCCGACGGGACAGATAACAGATACGCAGTATTTT
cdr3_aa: CASRPTGQITDTQYF

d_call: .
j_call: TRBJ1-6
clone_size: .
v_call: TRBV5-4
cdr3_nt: TGTGCCAGCAGCTTGGTGGCCGTGGATTCACCCCTCCACTTT
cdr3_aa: CASSLVAVDSPLHF

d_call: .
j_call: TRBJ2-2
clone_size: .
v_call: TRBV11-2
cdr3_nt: TGTGCCAGCTCACAAGGGGCCGGGGAGCTGTTTTTT
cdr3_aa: CASSQGAGELFF

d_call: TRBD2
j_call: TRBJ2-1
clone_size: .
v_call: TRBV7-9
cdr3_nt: TGTGCCAGCAGCATGGCGGGAGTGAATAATGAGCAGTTCTTC
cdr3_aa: CASSMAGVNNEQFF

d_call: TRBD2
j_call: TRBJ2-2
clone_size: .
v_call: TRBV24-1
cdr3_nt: TGTGCCACCAGTTCTCTAGCGGGGAGCACCGGGGAGCTGTTTTTT
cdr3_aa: CATSSLAGSTGELFF

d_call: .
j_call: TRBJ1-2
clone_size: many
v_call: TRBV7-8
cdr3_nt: TGTGCCAGCAGTCCCAGGGCCGGGGGGGCCGGCTATGGCTACACCTTC
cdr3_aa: CASSPRAGGAGYGYTF

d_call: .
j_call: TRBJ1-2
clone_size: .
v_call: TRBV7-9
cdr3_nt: TGTGCCAGCAACTTAGGAGAACTACTCGGCTATGGCTACACCTTC
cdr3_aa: CASNLGELLGYGYTF

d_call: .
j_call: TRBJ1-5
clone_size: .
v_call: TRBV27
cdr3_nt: TGTGCCAGCAGTTTATTCGGTGTCAGGGGAGGCAATCAGCCCCAGCATTTT
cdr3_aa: CASSLFGVRGGNQPQHF

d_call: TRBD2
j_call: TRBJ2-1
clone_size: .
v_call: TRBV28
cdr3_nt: TGTGCCAGCAGTTTAGCGGCTAGCGGGAACTACAATGAGCAGTTCTTC
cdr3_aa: CASSLAASGNYNEQFF

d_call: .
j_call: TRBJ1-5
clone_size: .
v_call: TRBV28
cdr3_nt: TGTGCCAGCAGTCTTGGGGGGCAGTATGGCAATCAGCCCCAGCATTTT
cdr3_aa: CASSLGGQYGNQPQHF

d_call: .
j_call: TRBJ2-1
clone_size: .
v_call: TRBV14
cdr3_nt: TGTGCCAGCAGCCAAAGGCAGGGCAATGAGCAGTTCTTC
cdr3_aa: CASSQRQGNEQFF

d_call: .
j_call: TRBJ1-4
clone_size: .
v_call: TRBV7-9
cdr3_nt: TGTGCCAGCAGCCGCGGACAGACTAATGAAAAACTGTTTTTT
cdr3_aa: CASSRGQTNEKLFF

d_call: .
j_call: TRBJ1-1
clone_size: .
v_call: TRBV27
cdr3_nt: TGTGCCAGCAGACCAAGAGGGAGGCAAAACACTGAAGCTTTCTTT
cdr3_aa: CASRPRGRQNTEAFF

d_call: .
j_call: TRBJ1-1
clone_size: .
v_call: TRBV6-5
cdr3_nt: TGTGCCAGCAGTTTGACATTGAACACTGAAGCTTTCTTT
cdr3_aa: CASSLTLNTEAFF

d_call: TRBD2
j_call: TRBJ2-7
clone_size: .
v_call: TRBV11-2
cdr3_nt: TGTGCCAGCAGTTCACTCGCCACTAGCGGGACGTACGAGCAGTACTTC
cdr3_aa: CASSSLATSGTYEQYF

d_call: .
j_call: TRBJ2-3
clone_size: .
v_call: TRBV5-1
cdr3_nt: TGCGCCACCAGGGCCGAGGGCTTCACAGATACGCAGTATTTT
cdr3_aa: CATRAEGFTDTQYF

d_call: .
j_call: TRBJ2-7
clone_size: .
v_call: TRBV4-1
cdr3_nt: TGCGCCAGCAGTCAGAGCTACGAGCAGTACTTC
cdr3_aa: CASSQSYEQYF

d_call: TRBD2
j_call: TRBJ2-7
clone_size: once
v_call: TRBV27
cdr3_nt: TGTGCCACGGGAAGCGGGAGGGTCAACTACGAGCAGTACTTC
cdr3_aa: CATGSGRVNYEQYF

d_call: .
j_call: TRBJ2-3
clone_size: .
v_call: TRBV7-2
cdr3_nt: TGTGCCAGCAGCTTAGTAGGTGACAAGGCTAATACGCAGTATTTT
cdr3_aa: CASSLVGDKANTQYF